This paragraph reports one T cell receptor beta chain. This sample is drawn from a study of blood T cell repertoires in COVID-19. Study as a whole: Sources were T cells, B-cell-depleted T cells, or PBMCs; the material itself was cDNA or gDNA.

The CDR3 contains 16 residues. Germline V gene data show CDR1 as LGHNA and CDR2 as YSLEER. J was trimmed by 2 bases and V by 4 bases; bases with no gene match: 6. Original data processing: By means of reference gene primer amplification, nucleated cell counts were estimated. TCRdb's copy holds only in-frame clones and misses some; the assay was immunoSEQ multiplex PCR. The DNA gave D and trimming, while V, J and clone size come from that table. The profile shows about 150,000 clones, approximately 87% of them singletons. The clonotype comes from a woman in her forties or fifties with active or convalescent COVID-19. J is TRBJ2-3 and V is TRBV4-3; 10 nucleotides match TRBD2. The specimen was peripheral blood. As DNA, the CDR3 is TGCGCCAGCAGCCTTGATAGCGGGGGGACCACAGATACGCAGTATTTT. The encoded protein is CASSLDSGGTTDTQYF.